This T cell receptor (beta chain) emerged from a study of tumor-infiltrating lymphocytes in primary liver carcinoma. The wider study: Ranging in age from 30 to 69 years, the patients were men and women.

Total RNA and DNA came together from approximately 20-30 mg of bulk tissue without cell sorting. Reverse transcription of 450 to 500 ng total RNA with a constant-region primer produced TCR beta cDNA. Libraries for TCR beta were built through three nested multiplex PCR rounds, which together made up a slightly modified ARM-PCR procedure. Rounds one and two of PCR, each of 10 to 11 cycles, were primed with TRBV1-TRBV30 forward primers and a C-beta reverse primer. MiXCR was run by TCRdb on the multiplex PCR reads, yielding one entry per CDR3 protein. Among approximately 110,000 distinct CDR3 sequences, roughly 80% were seen once, and the ten largest hold approximately 20%. V shed 4 bases and J shed 11 bases, with 16 bases lying between them. The CDR3 totals 12 residues. The V gene's germline CDR1 is SQVTM and CDR2 ANQGSEA.

The clonotype was recovered from a man between 40 and 49 years old with primary liver carcinoma and hepatitis B virus infection. Sequenced input: liver tumor tissue from sampling region 3. Subset here: tumor region T3, left-lateral pole. This rearrangement joins TRBV29-1 to TRBJ2-3; no firm D call. The CDR3 reads CSVATSTDMQYF. CDR3 coding DNA: TGCAGCGTTGCCACTTCCACAGACATGCAGTATTTT.